This is a list of T cell receptor beta chains from one sample in a study of cytomegalovirus exposure and HLA in healthy donors. Assay: immunoSEQ multiplex PCR; the TCRdb copy retains only in-frame clones and omits some. This sample carries about 180,000 clones, around 85% of them seen once, and the ten largest clones take 15% to 20%. The sample consisted of PBMCs. The source of these receptors is a man between 18 and 35 years old in good health and CMV-seropositive. CDR3s include the opening cysteine and the closing phenylalanine or tryptophan. The order of the fields is CDR3 protein, CDR3 DNA, J gene, D gene, V gene, clone size. D genes are given only for firm matches. Rows give clone size only sometimes, using once, few, many, or a class for an expanded clone.

CDR3 protein: CASTSGAGTHNEQFF
CDR3 DNA: TGTGCCAGCACCTCGGGAGCCGGGACTCACAATGAGCAGTTCTTC
J gene: TRBJ2-1
D gene: NA
V gene: TRBV11-2
clone size: NA

CDR3 protein: CAWSVGQGNTEAFF
CDR3 DNA: TGTGCCTGGAGTGTAGGACAGGGGAACACTGAAGCTTTCTTT
J gene: TRBJ1-1
D gene: TRBD1
V gene: TRBV30
clone size: NA

CDR3 protein: CASSLDEGGRNEQFF
CDR3 DNA: TGTGCCAGCAGCTTAGATGAGGGGGGGCGGAATGAGCAGTTCTTC
J gene: TRBJ2-1
D gene: NA
V gene: TRBV11-3
clone size: NA

CDR3 protein: CASSLSGGSDEKLFF
CDR3 DNA: TGCGCCAGCAGCTTGTCCGGGGGGAGCGATGAAAAACTGTTTTTT
J gene: TRBJ1-4
D gene: NA
V gene: TRBV5-1
clone size: few

CDR3 protein: CASSSWTGGDTEAFF
CDR3 DNA: TGTGCCAGCAGTTCTTGGACAGGGGGGGACACTGAAGCTTTCTTT
J gene: TRBJ1-1
D gene: TRBD1
V gene: TRBV28
clone size: NA

CDR3 protein: CASSGRIAGLETQYF
CDR3 DNA: TGTGCCAGCAGTGGAAGGATAGCGGGATTAGAGACCCAGTACTTC
J gene: TRBJ2-5
D gene: TRBD2
V gene: TRBV28
clone size: NA

CDR3 protein: CATSRDYTVSPQHF
CDR3 DNA: TGTGCCACCAGCAGAGATTATACGGTATCGCCCCAGCATTTT
J gene: TRBJ1-5
D gene: NA
V gene: TRBV15
clone size: NA

CDR3 protein: CASSGTSGMKEQYF
CDR3 DNA: TGTGCCAGCAGCGGGACTAGCGGGATGAAAGAGCAGTACTTC
J gene: TRBJ2-7
D gene: TRBD2
V gene: TRBV6-1
clone size: NA

CDR3 protein: CASSEGTGVSPLHF
CDR3 DNA: TGCGCCAGCAGTGAGGGGACAGGGGTTTCACCCCTCCACTTT
J gene: TRBJ1-6
D gene: TRBD1
V gene: TRBV10-1
clone size: NA

CDR3 protein: CASSTGQGAYGYTF
CDR3 DNA: TGCGCCAGCAGCACCGGACAGGGGGCGTATGGCTACACCTTC
J gene: TRBJ1-2
D gene: TRBD1
V gene: TRBV5-1
clone size: NA

CDR3 protein: CASSQGSGVAHTEAFF
CDR3 DNA: TGCGCCAGCAGTCAAGGCTCAGGGGTTGCGCACACTGAAGCTTTCTTT
J gene: TRBJ1-1
D gene: NA
V gene: TRBV23-1
clone size: NA

CDR3 protein: CSAPGEGRREQFF
CDR3 DNA: TGCAGCGCTCCGGGGGAGGGCCGAAGGGAGCAGTTCTTC
J gene: TRBJ2-1
D gene: TRBD2
V gene: TRBV29-1
clone size: NA

CDR3 protein: CASSMGTGEPQHF
CDR3 DNA: TGTGCCAGTAGTATGGGGACAGGCGAACCCCAGCATTTT
J gene: TRBJ1-5
D gene: TRBD1
V gene: TRBV19
clone size: NA

CDR3 protein: CAWTWMGADQPQHF
CDR3 DNA: TGTGCCTGGACATGGATGGGGGCTGATCAGCCCCAGCATTTT
J gene: TRBJ1-5
D gene: NA
V gene: TRBV30
clone size: NA

CDR3 protein: CASSLAETNTGELFF
CDR3 DNA: TGCGCCAGCAGCTTGGCCGAGACGAACACCGGGGAGCTGTTTTTT
J gene: TRBJ2-2
D gene: NA
V gene: TRBV5-1
clone size: NA

CDR3 protein: CASSLNWQQETQYF
CDR3 DNA: TGTGCCAGCAGCTTGAATTGGCAGCAAGAGACCCAGTACTTC
J gene: TRBJ2-5
D gene: NA
V gene: TRBV5-4
clone size: NA

CDR3 protein: CASTGTSAVEQYF
CDR3 DNA: TGTGCCAGCACCGGGACTAGCGCTGTCGAGCAGTACTTC
J gene: TRBJ2-7
D gene: TRBD2
V gene: TRBV28
clone size: few

CDR3 protein: CASSPRLAIGTAEQFF
CDR3 DNA: TGTGCCAGCAGTCCGCGACTAGCTATAGGAACGGCTGAGCAGTTCTTC
J gene: TRBJ2-1
D gene: TRBD2
V gene: TRBV27
clone size: NA

CDR3 protein: CASSPQGAPGNIQYF
CDR3 DNA: TGTGCCAGCTCACCACAGGGGGCGCCTGGAAACATTCAGTACTTC
J gene: TRBJ2-4
D gene: TRBD1
V gene: TRBV18
clone size: NA

CDR3 protein: CASRGQGAEAFF
CDR3 DNA: TGTGCCAGCAGGGGACAGGGGGCGGAAGCTTTCTTT
J gene: TRBJ1-1
D gene: TRBD1
V gene: TRBV9
clone size: NA

CDR3 protein: CASSVGQAYTEAFF
CDR3 DNA: TGTGCCAGCAGTGTTGGACAGGCCTACACTGAAGCTTTCTTT
J gene: TRBJ1-1
D gene: TRBD1
V gene: TRBV25-1
clone size: NA

CDR3 protein: CASSVASPQETQYF
CDR3 DNA: TGTGCCAGCAGTGTAGCGAGTCCCCAAGAGACCCAGTACTTC
J gene: TRBJ2-5
D gene: NA
V gene: TRBV11-2
clone size: NA

CDR3 protein: CASSEGTSAYKRSYEQYF
CDR3 DNA: TGTGCCAGCAGCGAAGGGACTAGCGCTTACAAGCGTTCCTACGAGCAGTACTTC
J gene: TRBJ2-7
D gene: TRBD2
V gene: TRBV9
clone size: NA

CDR3 protein: CASSWLLASNTGELFF
CDR3 DNA: TGTGCCAGCAGTTGGTTACTAGCGTCGAACACCGGGGAGCTGTTTTTT
J gene: TRBJ2-2
D gene: TRBD2
V gene: TRBV6-5
clone size: NA

CDR3 protein: CASSREDGYTF
CDR3 DNA: TGTGCCAGCAGCAGGGAGGATGGCTACACCTTC
J gene: TRBJ1-2
D gene: NA
V gene: TRBV7-9
clone size: NA

CDR3 protein: CASREGQGNEKLFF
CDR3 DNA: TGTGCCAGCAGAGAAGGACAGGGTAATGAAAAACTGTTTTTT
J gene: TRBJ1-4
D gene: TRBD1
V gene: TRBV2
clone size: NA

CDR3 protein: CASSLRDEAEAFF
CDR3 DNA: TGTGCCAGCAGCCTCAGGGATGAGGCTGAAGCTTTCTTT
J gene: TRBJ1-1
D gene: NA
V gene: TRBV7-9
clone size: NA

CDR3 protein: CAVTSGSGETQYF
CDR3 DNA: TGTGCCGTGACTAGCGGGAGTGGGGAGACCCAGTACTTC
J gene: TRBJ2-5
D gene: TRBD2
V gene: TRBV6-5
clone size: few

CDR3 protein: CASRKKREGYNEQFF
CDR3 DNA: TGTGCAAGTCGCAAAAAGCGGGAGGGTTACAATGAGCAGTTCTTC
J gene: TRBJ2-1
D gene: NA
V gene: TRBV12-2
clone size: NA

CDR3 protein: CASSQPTTGPGETQYF
CDR3 DNA: TGCGCCAGCAGCCAGCCAACAACCGGGCCAGGGGAGACCCAGTACTTC
J gene: TRBJ2-5
D gene: NA
V gene: TRBV4-1
clone size: NA

CDR3 protein: CASSLYRGPYEQYF
CDR3 DNA: TGTGCCAGCAGCTTATACAGGGGGCCCTACGAGCAGTACTTC
J gene: TRBJ2-7
D gene: TRBD1
V gene: TRBV5-4
clone size: NA

CDR3 protein: CASSPLGQGEVETQYF
CDR3 DNA: TGTGCCAGCAGTCCTCTCGGACAGGGGGAAGTTGAGACCCAGTACTTC
J gene: TRBJ2-5
D gene: TRBD1
V gene: TRBV2
clone size: NA

CDR3 protein: CASSPRTSGRGEEQFF
CDR3 DNA: TGTGCCAGCTCACCACGGACTAGCGGGAGAGGTGAAGAGCAGTTCTTC
J gene: TRBJ2-1
D gene: TRBD2
V gene: TRBV18
clone size: NA

CDR3 protein: CASSAQGQGNTEAFF
CDR3 DNA: TGTGCCAGTAGTGCCCAGGGACAGGGAAACACTGAAGCTTTCTTT
J gene: TRBJ1-1
D gene: TRBD1
V gene: TRBV19
clone size: NA

CDR3 protein: CASTRQGLSSYGYTF
CDR3 DNA: TGTGCCAGCACCAGACAGGGCTTATCTTCCTATGGCTACACCTTC
J gene: TRBJ1-2
D gene: TRBD1
V gene: TRBV6-6
clone size: NA

CDR3 protein: CATSRDGDRAGQPQHF
CDR3 DNA: TGTGCCACCAGCAGAGATGGCGACAGGGCTGGTCAGCCCCAGCATTTT
J gene: TRBJ1-5
D gene: TRBD1
V gene: TRBV15
clone size: NA

CDR3 protein: CAWATGGSTEAFF
CDR3 DNA: TGTGCCTGGGCGACAGGGGGCTCCACTGAAGCTTTCTTT
J gene: TRBJ1-1
D gene: TRBD1
V gene: TRBV30
clone size: NA

CDR3 protein: CSVKLFLERPGYGYTF
CDR3 DNA: TGCAGCGTCAAACTGTTCTTAGAGCGGCCGGGCTATGGCTACACCTTC
J gene: TRBJ1-2
D gene: NA
V gene: TRBV29-1
clone size: NA

CDR3 protein: CASSLGWRETQYF
CDR3 DNA: TGTGCCAGCAGCCTCGGGTGGAGGGAGACCCAGTACTTC
J gene: TRBJ2-5
D gene: NA
V gene: TRBV6-5
clone size: NA

CDR3 protein: CAWSPQGAGELFF
CDR3 DNA: TGTGCCTGGAGTCCCCAAGGGGCCGGGGAGCTGTTTTTT
J gene: TRBJ2-2
D gene: NA
V gene: TRBV30
clone size: NA

CDR3 protein: CASSGGTSRTDTQYF
CDR3 DNA: TGTGCCAGCAGTGGGGGGACTTCCCGCACAGATACGCAGTATTTT
J gene: TRBJ2-3
D gene: NA
V gene: TRBV27
clone size: NA

CDR3 protein: CASSEEVSPRGYTF
CDR3 DNA: TGTGCCAGCAGTGAAGAGGTCAGCCCTAGGGGCTACACCTTC
J gene: TRBJ1-2
D gene: NA
V gene: TRBV25-1
clone size: NA

CDR3 protein: CASSLPTWGVEQYF
CDR3 DNA: TGTGCCAGCAGTCTACCGACGTGGGGGGTGGAGCAGTACTTC
J gene: TRBJ2-7
D gene: NA
V gene: TRBV28
clone size: NA

CDR3 protein: CASSYNDYGYTF
CDR3 DNA: TGTGCCAGCAGTTACAATGACTATGGCTACACCTTC
J gene: TRBJ1-2
D gene: NA
V gene: TRBV2
clone size: few

CDR3 protein: CASRGATGSSPLHF
CDR3 DNA: TGTGCCAGCAGGGGAGCGACAGGGAGTTCACCCCTCCACTTT
J gene: TRBJ1-6
D gene: TRBD1
V gene: TRBV6-5
clone size: few

CDR3 protein: CASSLGFGGNSPLHF
CDR3 DNA: TGTGCCAGCAGCTTAGGTTTCGGGGGAAATTCACCCCTCCACTTT
J gene: TRBJ1-6
D gene: NA
V gene: TRBV11-3
clone size: NA

CDR3 protein: CASSRLVDEQYF
CDR3 DNA: TGTGCCAGCAGCAGACTAGTGGACGAGCAGTACTTC
J gene: TRBJ2-7
D gene: NA
V gene: TRBV7-2
clone size: NA

CDR3 protein: CASSPRGRGIDEQYF
CDR3 DNA: TGCGCCAGCAGCCCCCGTGGCAGGGGAATTGACGAGCAGTACTTC
J gene: TRBJ2-7
D gene: NA
V gene: TRBV5-1
clone size: once

CDR3 protein: CASTLDRGRAPLHF
CDR3 DNA: TGTGCCAGTACCCTGGACAGGGGAAGGGCACCCCTCCACTTT
J gene: TRBJ1-6
D gene: TRBD1
V gene: TRBV19
clone size: NA

CDR3 protein: CASSFGTGKLVGELFF
CDR3 DNA: TGCGCCAGCAGCTTTGGGACAGGGAAGTTAGTCGGGGAGCTGTTTTTT
J gene: TRBJ2-2
D gene: TRBD1
V gene: TRBV4-1
clone size: NA

CDR3 protein: CASIKSGGTEAFF
CDR3 DNA: TGTGCCAGCATTAAAAGCGGAGGAACTGAAGCTTTCTTT
J gene: TRBJ1-1
D gene: NA
V gene: TRBV7-9
clone size: NA

CDR3 protein: CASSLVVPYGYTF
CDR3 DNA: TGCGCCAGCAGCTTGGTAGTTCCTTATGGCTACACCTTC
J gene: TRBJ1-2
D gene: NA
V gene: TRBV5-1
clone size: few

CDR3 protein: CSVIGLAGGASTDTQYF
CDR3 DNA: TGCAGCGTAATTGGACTAGCGGGAGGTGCTAGCACAGATACGCAGTATTTT
J gene: TRBJ2-3
D gene: TRBD2
V gene: TRBV29-1
clone size: NA